The 25 T cell receptor beta chains given below trace back to one sample, sequenced in a study of metastatic and nonmetastatic thyroid tumors. Through MiXCR, TCRdb re-clonotyped the PCR reads. The sample yields roughly 8,000 clones, approximately 32% seen once. Thyroid surgery took place with no prior treatment in any patient. Sequenced input: tumor tissue. All receptors derive from a female donor with papillary thyroid cancer or a benign thyroid nodule (not recorded which). Some clones in this sample may be carry-over from other donors' samples.

This clone was picked up a small number of times. The CDR3 spells CASLDRRAAHEQYF. CDR3 sequence (DNA): TGTGCCAGCCTTGACAGGCGAGCCGCCCACGAGCAGTACTTC. The gene calls are TRBV6-1 and TRBJ2-7; tentatively, D is TRBD1 (6 bases). The CDR3 is 14 amino acids. Trimming took off 8 bases at V and 5 bases at J, with 19 bases between the two ends. In germline, CDR1 is MNHNS, CDR2 SASEGT.

The rearrangement uses TRBV28 and TRBJ2-7, with TRBD2 matching 7 bases. V was pared by 4 bases and J by 6 bases, with 12 bases of the junction left unmatched. The CDR3 runs to 15 residues. Germline loops: CDR1 MDHEN, CDR2 SYDVKM. The CDR3 DNA reads as TGTGCCAGCAGTTCCAGTCTGGCGGGAGTTATCGAGCAGTACTTC. Protein: CASSSSLAGVIEQYF.

The V and J genes are TRBV6-1 and TRBJ1-2, with a possible D match to TRBD1 (5 bases). The germline V gene encodes CDR1 MNHNS and CDR2 SASEGT. Trimming took off 0 bases at V and 4 bases at J, with 18 bases between the two ends. The CDR3 sequence is 17 residues long. CDR3 nucleotide sequence: TGTGCCAGCAGTGAAGCGTCGCAGGGCGAAATGACCTATGGCTACACCTTC. It yields the protein CASSEASQGEMTYGYTF.

In its sample, this clone was seen many times. V and J are TRBV25-1 and TRBJ2-3, with 7 bases aligning to TRBD2. Germline-derived CDR1 and CDR2 are MGHDK and SYGVNS. The CDR3 is made up of 14 amino acids. V was pared by 5 bases and J by 4 bases, with 6 bases of the junction left unmatched. The CDR3 DNA follows: TGTGCCAGCAGTAAAACACGGGGGGCAGATACGCAGTATTTT. This gives the protein CASSKTRGADTQYF.

The chain recombines TRBV19 with TRBJ2-7; D gene uncertain. Germline V gives CDR1 LNHDA, CDR2 SQIVND (reference sequence). The V gene lost 5 bases and the J gene lost 6 bases, with 14 bases spanning the gap. The CDR3 sequence is 13 residues long. CDR3 residues: CASSPLRVAEQYF. CDR3 DNA: TGTGCCAGTAGTCCCCTCCGGGTTGCCGAGCAGTACTTC.

The genes are TRBV20-1 and TRBJ1-4; weak D call: TRBD1 (5 bases). The CDR3 is made up of 15 amino acids. Trimming took 4 bases from V and 0 from J, leaving 12 bases between them. Germline V gene sequence: CDR1 DFQATT, CDR2 SNEGSKA (reference sequence). CDR3 DNA sequence: TGCAGTGCTACCCGGGACTCTGCAACTAATGAAAAACTGTTTTTT. Its translation: CSATRDSATNEKLFF.

The V call is TRBV20-1, the J call TRBJ2-1; unclear D gene. The germline V gene has CDR1 DFQATT and CDR2 SNEGSKA (reference sequence). The CDR3 totals 14 residues. The ends were cut back, 0 bases at V and 4 bases at J, with 10 bases in the middle. CDR3 sequence: CSARDNEHYNEQFF. The CDR3 DNA sequence: TGCAGTGCTAGAGATAATGAACATTACAATGAGCAGTTCTTC.

This chain connects TRBV6-1 to TRBJ2-7; possibly TRBD1 for D (5 bases). Per the germline V gene, CDR1 is MNHNS and CDR2 is SASEGT. Trimming took 6 bases from V and 2 from J, leaving 11 bases between them. The CDR3 loop spans 13 amino acids. CDR3 in amino acids: CASRRPGTYEQYF. CDR3 nucleotide sequence: TGTGCCAGCAGACGGCCAGGGACCTACGAGCAGTACTTC.

The chain combines TRBV6-1 with TRBJ1-2; tentative D call: TRBD1 (6 bases). The ends were cut back, 6 bases at V and 1 base at J, with 15 bases in the middle. CDR1 is MNHNS, CDR2 SASEGT, per germline. The CDR3 has 15 amino acids. The CDR3 sequence: CASSPQQGSNYGYTF. The CDR3 DNA reads TGTGCCAGCAGCCCCCAACAGGGAAGTAACTATGGCTACACCTTC.

About this clone itself: The junction departs from germline at one end; a sequencing error may be responsible. The rearrangement links TRBV12-3 or TRBV12-4 to TRBJ2-3; D perhaps matches TRBD2 (8 bases). The CDR3 has 15 amino acids. The CDR3 DNA follows: TGTGCCAGCATTCCCAGCGGGAGAGGGACAGATAGGCAGTATTTT. Encoded protein: CASIPSGRGTDRQYF.

By share of the sample, this clone is medium-sized. The rearrangement uses TRBV27 and TRBJ2-6; TRBD1 matches 8 bases. Germline V gene sequence: CDR1 MNHEY, CDR2 SMNVEV (reference sequence). The CDR3 length is 18 residues. J was trimmed by 0 bases and V by 5 bases; bases with no gene match: 9. The CDR3 spells CASSPRTGFLSGANVLTF. CDR3 DNA sequence: TGTGCCAGCAGTCCGCGGACAGGGTTCCTCTCTGGGGCCAACGTCCTGACTTTC.

This clone has a count of ten or more. CDR3 coding DNA: TGTGCCAGCAGCACGCGGACTAGCGGGAGGGCCCGGAACACCGGGGAGCTGTTTTTT. It yields the protein CASSTRTSGRARNTGELFF. The chain has TRBV5-6 and TRBJ2-2, with 15 bases that match TRBD2. Germline V gene lookup returns CDR1 SGHDT and CDR2 YYEEEE. The CDR3 has 19 residues. V lost 4 bases and J lost 1; bases outside the gene matches: 8.

Concerning this clone: Sequence at one end of the junction differs from germline and may be a read error. This chain joins TRBV4-2 and TRBJ2-3; 8 bases are a match to TRBD2. The CDR3 is 16 residues long. Germline CDR1 reads LGHNA; CDR2 reads YNFKEQ. CDR3 sequence (DNA): TGTGCCAGCAGCCCCTTATCGGGAGGGGAGACAGATACGCATTATTTT. Protein sequence: CASSPLSGGETDTHYF.

The J gene is TRBJ1-1, the V gene TRBV5-1; 7 bases agree with TRBD1. Germline lookup yields CDR1 SGHRS and CDR2 YFSETQ. The CDR3 is 11 residues long. Trimming removed 4 bases from V and 8 bases from J; junction bases left unmatched: 2. The CDR3 DNA reads as TGCGCCAGCAGCCTGACAGGGGAAGCTTTCTTT. It encodes CASSLTGEAFF. The full variable domain, in which reference TRBV5-1 and TRBJ1-1 provide the parts outside the CDR3, is KAGVTQTPRYLIKTRGQQVTLSCSPISGHRSVSWYQQTPGQGLQFLFEYFSETQRNKGNFPGRFSGRQFSNSRSEMNVSTLELGDSALYLCASSLTGEAFFGQGTRLTVV.

The chain employs TRBV11-2 and TRBJ2-1, with 7 positions matching TRBD1. CDR1 and CDR2 from the germline V gene are SGHAT and FQNNGV. CDR3 length: 18 amino acids. V dropped 6 bases and J dropped 2; count of bases not matched to a gene: 16. The CDR3 region is CASSHPQGIRGTYNEQFF. For the CDR3, the DNA is TGTGCCAGCAGTCATCCGCAAGGCATCAGGGGGACCTACAATGAGCAGTTCTTC. Using reference TRBV11-2 and TRBJ2-1 for the parts outside the CDR3, the full variable domain is EAGVAQSPRYKIIEKRQSVAFWCNPISGHATLYWYQQILGQGPKLLIQFQNNGVVDDSQLPKDRFSAERLKGVDSTLKIQPAKLEDSAVYLCASSHPQGIRGTYNEQFFGPGTRLTVL.

This clone rates as medium-sized. The chain combines TRBV4-2 with TRBJ2-1, with 10 nucleotides matching TRBD2. CDR3 length equals 16 residues. Trimming took 1 base from V and 7 from J; bases not matched to a gene: 7. Germline lookup yields CDR1 LGHNA and CDR2 YNFKEQ. The CDR3 sequence is CASSQAAAGGPNEQFF. The CDR3 DNA sequence: TGTGCCAGCAGCCAAGCGGCAGCGGGAGGGCCAAATGAGCAGTTCTTC.

The rearrangement joins TRBV9 to TRBJ2-7; D remains unclear. With 2 bases removed from V and 6 bases from J, the gap between germline ends came to 12 bases. Germline V CDR1 and CDR2: SGDLS, YYNGEE. CDR3 length: 13 amino acids. The CDR3 region is CASSVFLSSEQYF. CDR3 sequence (DNA): TGTGCCAGCAGCGTCTTCTTGTCTTCCGAGCAGTACTTC.

This clone ranks as medium-sized. The chain employs TRBV6-1 and TRBJ2-4; 11 positions agree with TRBD1. CDR3 length: 15 amino acids. With V trimmed by 3 bases and J by 7 bases, 5 bases remained unmatched. Germline CDR1 reads MNHNS; CDR2 reads SASEGT. In nucleotides, the CDR3 is TGTGCCAGCAGTGACGGACAGGGGGCATGGAACATTCAGTACTTC. Protein product: CASSDGQGAWNIQYF.

Within the sample, this clone is medium-sized (0.01 to 0.1%). The chain couples TRBV10-3 to TRBJ2-2; D might be TRBD1 (5 bases). The V gene lost 10 bases and the J gene lost 0 bases, with 12 bases spanning the gap. Germline CDR1 ENHRY, CDR2 SYGVKD. The length of the CDR3 is 14 residues. The CDR3 DNA reads TGTGCCACGGGTGGGGCTGCGAACACCGGGGAGCTGTTTTTT. It yields the protein CATGGAANTGELFF.

The sample holds many counts of this clone. As DNA, the CDR3 is TGTGCCAGCAGCCCCCGAGGAGCTAACTATGGCTACACCTTC. Translating it yields CASSPRGANYGYTF. The V call is TRBV3-1, the J call TRBJ1-2; D is unresolved. V lost 4 bases and J 0 bases, leaving 9 bases between the germline ends. This CDR3 is 14 amino acids long. Looked up from germline, CDR1 is LGHDT and CDR2 is YNNKEL (reference sequence).

CDR3 in amino acids: CSAIAGGPNGETQYF. The CDR3 DNA follows: TGCAGTGCTATAGCGGGAGGGCCGAATGGGGAGACCCAGTACTTC. J is TRBJ2-5 and V is TRBV20-1, with 11 positions matching TRBD2. This CDR3 spans 15 amino acids. Per the germline V gene, CDR1 is DFQATT and CDR2 is SNEGSKA (reference sequence). The V and J ends lost 4 bases and 5 bases, in that order; junction bases with no gene match: 9.

This clone came up a few times. V usage is TRBV2 and J usage is TRBJ2-7, with 9 bases matching TRBD1. This CDR3 contains 15 residues. V lost 6 bases to trimming and J lost 2 bases; unmatched junction nucleotides: 8. Germline loops: CDR1 SNHLY, CDR2 FYNNEI. The CDR3, as DNA: TGTGCCAGCAGGAGGGACAGGGTATTGACCTACGAGCAGTACTTC. Amino acids: CASRRDRVLTYEQYF.

The sample holds many counts of this clone. This chain's CDR3 is CASSLATGSNTEAFF. CDR3 nucleotides: TGTGCCAGCAGTTTAGCGACAGGATCCAACACTGAAGCTTTCTTT. The chain joins TRBV12-3 or TRBV12-4 to TRBJ1-1; D perhaps matches TRBD1 (6 bases). V was clipped by 0 bases and J by 2 bases, with 10 bases between them. The CDR3 sequence is 15 residues long.

This clone was detected a few times. The rearrangement joins TRBV11-3 to TRBJ2-5; TRBD1 aligns across 10 bases. V was clipped by 5 bases and J by 5 bases; unmatched bases: 8. The CDR3 is 15 amino acids. Germline loops: CDR1 SGHNT, CDR2 YENEEA. The CDR3 region has the DNA TGTGCCAGCAGCCCACGGGACAGGGGTTGGGAGACCCAGTACTTC. Residues: CASSPRDRGWETQYF.

The table lists this clone with many counts. The chain has TRBV4-1 and TRBJ1-4; TRBD1 aligns across 7 bases. The germline V gene has CDR1 MGHRA and CDR2 YSYEKL. The CDR3 runs to 17 residues. V shed 0 bases, J shed 8 bases, and the junction held 12 bases outside the gene matches. CDR3 in DNA: TGCGCCAGCAGCCAAGAAATACACGGGACAGCGTTCGAAAAACTGTTTTTT. Translated, it gives CASSQEIHGTAFEKLFF.